A selection of T cell receptor beta chains follows, all from one sample in a study of PD-1 blockade in classical Hodgkin lymphoma. Some clones are missing from TCRdb's copy, which holds only in-frame ones; the method was immunoSEQ multiplex PCR. Here the sample spans around 41,000 clones, approximately 72% being singletons. Sequenced here: peripheral blood mononuclear cells (PBMCs), sampled before the second cycle of nivolumab. All receptors come from a human donor with classical Hodgkin lymphoma. Both conserved end residues are part of each CDR3. D genes are given only for firm matches. Size is omitted from some rows. Given values are once, few, many or a class for expanded clones.

D gene,V gene,clone size,J gene,CDR3 protein,CDR3 DNA
TRBD1,TRBV7-2,once,TRBJ2-5,CASSPGQSAETQYF,TGTGCCAGCAGCCCGGGACAGTCGGCGGAGACCCAGTACTTC
.,TRBV9,.,TRBJ1-2,CASSVDNYGYTF,TGTGCCAGCAGCGTAGATAACTATGGCTACACCTTC
.,TRBV7-2,.,TRBJ2-7,CASSLEGALYEQYF,TGTGCCAGCAGCTTGGAAGGAGCCCTGTACGAGCAGTACTTC
TRBD2,TRBV4-1,.,TRBJ2-7,CASSQDSGSNTYEQYF,TGCGCCAGCAGCCAAGACAGCGGGAGTAACACCTACGAGCAGTACTTC
.,TRBV6-1,.,TRBJ2-2,CASSELGRTGELFF,TGTGCCAGCAGTGAATTGGGTCGGACCGGGGAGCTGTTTTTT
.,TRBV6-6,.,TRBJ2-7,CASSYTGYEQYF,TGTGCCAGCAGTTACACGGGCTACGAGCAGTACTTC
.,TRBV5-4,once,TRBJ2-2,CASNVQGGTGELFF,TGTGCCAGCAATGTACAGGGAGGGACCGGGGAGCTGTTTTTT
TRBD1,TRBV28,.,TRBJ2-1,CASSSWTGYNEQFF,TGTGCCAGCAGTTCATGGACAGGATACAATGAGCAGTTCTTC
TRBD1,TRBV29-1,.,TRBJ2-1,CSVLGQGSRDEQFF,TGCAGCGTCCTGGGACAGGGGAGTCGTGATGAGCAGTTCTTC
TRBD1,TRBV10-3,few,TRBJ1-5,CAAGQALNQPQHF,TGTGCCGCCGGACAGGCACTAAATCAGCCCCAGCATTTT
.,TRBV7-2,.,TRBJ1-5,CASSFWTDKPQHF,TGTGCCAGCAGCTTCTGGACAGACAAGCCCCAGCATTTT
TRBD1,TRBV4-3,once,TRBJ1-1,CASSQDGRGRGEAFF,TGCGCCAGCAGCCAAGATGGCAGGGGGCGGGGTGAAGCTTTCTTT
.,TRBV7-9,.,TRBJ1-2,CASSLFSTPGASYGYTF,TGTGCCAGCAGCTTATTTAGTACGCCCGGGGCGTCCTATGGCTACACCTTC
TRBD1,TRBV13,.,TRBJ1-5,CASRRQGGNQPQHF,TGTGCCAGCAGGAGACAGGGGGGAAATCAGCCCCAGCATTTT
.,TRBV9,once,TRBJ2-7,CASSLGSSASYEQYF,TGTGCCAGCAGCTTGGGCAGTAGTGCTAGTTACGAGCAGTACTTC
TRBD1,TRBV7-9,.,TRBJ1-2,CASSPAGTAIYGYTF,TGTGCCAGCAGTCCCGCCGGGACAGCCATATATGGCTACACCTTC
.,TRBV27,.,TRBJ2-1,CASSFKMPYNEQFF,TGTGCCAGCAGTTTCAAGATGCCCTACAATGAGCAGTTCTTC
.,TRBV6-5,.,TRBJ1-1,CASRTQGRGFEAFF,TGTGCCAGCAGGACCCAGGGCAGGGGCTTTGAAGCTTTCTTT
TRBD1,TRBV15,.,TRBJ2-7,CATSRDRGTAVYEQYF,TGTGCCACCAGCAGAGATCGAGGGACAGCGGTCTACGAGCAGTACTTC
TRBD2,TRBV13,.,TRBJ2-7,CASGIAGAGRDEQYF,TGTGCCAGCGGTATAGCGGGAGCGGGTAGGGACGAGCAGTACTTC
.,TRBV13,once,TRBJ1-1,CASSDQGLNTEAFF,TGTGCCAGCAGCGACCAAGGGTTGAACACTGAAGCTTTCTTT
TRBD1,TRBV7-8,few,TRBJ2-5,CASSTGAGRQETQYF,TGTGCCAGCAGTACAGGGGCGGGCCGCCAAGAGACCCAGTACTTC
.,TRBV5-6,.,TRBJ2-7,CASSLGRREQYF,TGTGCCAGCAGCTTGGGCAGGCGCGAGCAGTACTTC
.,TRBV6-5,.,TRBJ2-5,CATTPFGSQETQYF,TGTGCCACCACACCGTTTGGGAGCCAAGAGACCCAGTACTTC
.,TRBV30,medium-sized,TRBJ1-1,CAWRSGIPEAFF,TGTGCCTGGAGATCAGGGATCCCTGAAGCTTTCTTT
.,TRBV6-5,.,TRBJ1-2,CASSRLNYGYTF,TGTGCCAGCAGTCGGTTGAACTATGGCTACACCTTC